This T cell receptor (beta chain) was identified in a study of T cell responses to AZD1222 COVID-19 vaccine. The CDR3 is 17 amino acids. Germline V gives CDR1 KGHSH, CDR2 LQKENI. Germline trimming cut 3 bases from V and 7 bases from J; bases unmatched to any gene: 13. Libraries were prepared by immunoSEQ multiplex PCR; TCRdb keeps only in-frame clonotypes and omits some of them. In the table there are approximately 76,000 clones, around four fifths of which are singletons. The chain links TRBV18 to TRBJ2-1; 9 positions agree with TRBD1. This receptor was identified in an adult in good health. The sequences come from peripheral blood, collected on day 0 of AZD1222 vaccination. The CDR3 DNA sequence: TGTGCCAGCTCACCCTCAACTCGGGACAGGGTCATGAATGAGCAGTTCTTC. It codes for CASSPSTRDRVMNEQFF.